The entry below gives a single T cell receptor beta chain sequence along with its context. Its antigen is not identified. At one end, the junction sequence differs from germline, possibly due to a read error. The entry originates in a study of T cells in Graves' hyperthyroidism and ophthalmopathy. About the study: Initial diagnosis, before any treatment, was when peripheral blood was collected. General study findings and limits: The blood repertoire included most of the expanded thyroid clonotypes above 0.001.

TCR beta CDR3 sequences were amplified from RNA transcripts. TCR CDR3 regions were first amplified by RT-PCR with HTBI primers. TCRdb re-called the multiplex PCR reads with MiXCR, one entry per CDR3 protein. The sample yields over 700,000 distinct CDR3 sequences, about 38% seen once. The CDR3 has 14 residues. The germline gives CDR1 ENHRY, CDR2 SYGVKD. If no ophthalmopathy progression occurred within 18 months, Graves' hyperthyroidism was stable. Each diagnosis was grounded in clinical symptoms, serum thyroxine and TRAb, thyroid ultrasound, and orbital computed tomography. The TCR was taken from a young man with Graves' hyperthyroidism. The genes are TRBV10-3 and TRBJ2-7; TRBD1 might be the D (6 bases). The sample comprised blood. The CDR3 loop is CASSHSTGRYEQYF. CDR3 DNA sequence: TGTGCCAGCAGTCACTCGACAGGCCGCTACGAGCAGTACTTC.